Below, 4 T cell receptor beta chains from the same sample are listed, as sequenced in a study of blood T cell repertoires in COVID-19. The assay was immunoSEQ multiplex PCR, and TCRdb's table has in-frame clones only and misses some. The sample includes 250,000 to 350,000 clones, approximately 83% of them seen just once. Sample: PBMCs or T cells enriched from blood (not recorded which). These receptors were obtained from a woman aged 30 to 39 who had recovered from COVID-19.

The genes are TRBV6-5 and TRBJ1-1; no clear D gene. The V gene's germline CDR1 is MNHEY and CDR2 SVGAGI. With 2 bases removed from V and 3 bases from J, the gap between germline ends came to 13 bases. The CDR3 has 15 amino acids. Here the CDR3 reads CASSYLRGADTEAFF. Here the CDR3 DNA reads TGTGCCAGCAGTTACCTTCGGGGAGCGGACACTGAAGCTTTCTTT.

The CDR3 nucleotides read TGTGCCAGCAGCTTATCACTAGCAGCAAGCTCCTACAATGAGCAGTTCTTC. Translation gives CASSLSLAASSYNEQFF. This chain connects TRBV7-2 to TRBJ2-1; possibly TRBD2 for D (6 bases). Trimming pared 2 bases from V and 0 bases from J, leaving 14 bases between. This CDR3 region has 17 residues. Per germline, CDR1 SGHTA and CDR2 FQGNSA.

The chain employs TRBV6-1 and TRBJ1-2; 12 positions match TRBD1. Trimming took 4 bases from V and 4 from J; bases not matched to a gene: 16. The germline V gene encodes CDR1 MNHNS and CDR2 SASEGT. The CDR3 sequence is 19 residues long. CDR3 protein: CASSAPGQGAPIEGYGYTF. For the CDR3, the DNA is TGTGCCAGCAGTGCACCGGGACAGGGGGCGCCGATAGAGGGCTATGGCTACACCTTC.

This rearrangement joins TRBV7-9 to TRBJ2-2; no firm D call. The CDR3 is made up of 18 amino acids. V lost 3 bases and J lost 2, with 19 bases in between. Germline CDR1 and CDR2: SEHNR and FQNEAQ (reference sequence). CDR3 coding DNA: TGTGCCAGCAGCTTCCACCCGCCCGAGAGGCGTAACACCGGGGAGCTGTTTTTT. Translated: CASSFHPPERRNTGELFF.